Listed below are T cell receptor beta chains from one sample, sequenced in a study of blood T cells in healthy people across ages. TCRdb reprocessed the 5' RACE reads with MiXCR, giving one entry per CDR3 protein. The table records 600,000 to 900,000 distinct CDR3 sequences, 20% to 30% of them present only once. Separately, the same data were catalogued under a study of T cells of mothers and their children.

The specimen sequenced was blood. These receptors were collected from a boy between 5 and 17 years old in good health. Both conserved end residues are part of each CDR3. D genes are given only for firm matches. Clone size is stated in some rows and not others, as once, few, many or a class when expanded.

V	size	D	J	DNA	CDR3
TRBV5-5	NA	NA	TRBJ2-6	TGTGCCAGCGGCATGCTCGGGGTTGGGGCCAACGTCCTGACTTTC	CASGMLGVGANVLTF
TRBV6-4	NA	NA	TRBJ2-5	TGTGCCAGCAGTGACCGCCAGTCCACTGGGGAGACCCAGTACTTC	CASSDRQSTGETQYF
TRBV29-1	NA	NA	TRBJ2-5	TGCAGCGTTGAAGACGGGGCAGAGACCCAGTACTTC	CSVEDGAETQYF
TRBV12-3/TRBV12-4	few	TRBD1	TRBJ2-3	TGTGCCAGCAGTCACTATGGGACAGCCACAGATACGCAGTATTTT	CASSHYGTATDTQYF
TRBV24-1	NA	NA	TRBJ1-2	TGTGCCACCAGTGATTTGAGGGACGGCTATGGCTACACCTTC	CATSDLRDGYGYTF
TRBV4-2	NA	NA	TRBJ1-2	TGTGCCAGCAGCCAAGATCTGGGGAGGGGCCGGTGGGGCTACACCTTC	CASSQDLGRGRWGYTF
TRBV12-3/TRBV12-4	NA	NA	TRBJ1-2	TGTGCCAGCAGTTTACTGACGGGTCCTCATGGCTACACCTTC	CASSLLTGPHGYTF
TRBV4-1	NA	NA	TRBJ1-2	TGCGCCAGCAGCCAAGAAGACAAATGTCCTTATGGCTACACCTTC	CASSQEDKCPYGYTF
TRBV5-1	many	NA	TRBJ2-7	TGTGCCAGCAGCTTAGGGTACGAGCAGTACTTC	CASSLGYEQYF
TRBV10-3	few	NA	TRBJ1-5	TGTGCCATCAGTGAGCTGGTGGACCAGCCCCAGCATTTT	CAISELVDQPQHF
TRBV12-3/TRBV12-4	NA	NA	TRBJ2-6	TGTGCCAGCAGTTTCTCGGGAGTGGGGGCCAACGTCCTGACTTTC	CASSFSGVGANVLTF
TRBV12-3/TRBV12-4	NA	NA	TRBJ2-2	TGTGCCAGCAGTCCCGAAACCGGGGAGCTGTTTTTT	CASSPETGELFF
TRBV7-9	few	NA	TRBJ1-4	TGTGCCAGTAGCGGCGCGGGTGGGGGAAAACTGTTTTTT	CASSGAGGGKLFF
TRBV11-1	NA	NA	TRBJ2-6	TGTGCCAGCAGCTTATTAGCCGCGGGACAAGGGCCGTCTGGGGCCAACGTCCTGACTTTC	CASSLLAAGQGPSGANVLTF
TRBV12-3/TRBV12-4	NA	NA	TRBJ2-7	TGTGCCAGCAGTTCCCCAGACCTGGGTGGGATCTACGAGCAGTACTTC	CASSSPDLGGIYEQYF
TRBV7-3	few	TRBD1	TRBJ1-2	TGTGCCAGCAGCTTAATGGGACAGTCCGACTATGGCTACACCTTC	CASSLMGQSDYGYTF
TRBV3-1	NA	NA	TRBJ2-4	TGTGCCAGCAGCCAAGAATGGGGTTTTCAGTACTTC	CASSQEWGFQYF
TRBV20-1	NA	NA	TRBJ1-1	TGCAGTGCCATAACGGGGTTTTCAATGAACACTGAAGCTTTCTTT	CSAITGFSMNTEAFF
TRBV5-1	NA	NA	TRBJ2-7	TGCGCCAGCAGCTGGGGGGGCGGATACGAGCAGTACTTC	CASSWGGGYEQYF
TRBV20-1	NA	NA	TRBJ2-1	TGCAGTGCGGTTAAGTCAAGGGCAGGCGAGCAGTTCTTC	CSAVKSRAGEQFF
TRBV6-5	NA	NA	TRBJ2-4	TGTGCCAGCATGTCCTCAGCGGGTTCCAAAAACATTCAGTACTTC	CASMSSAGSKNIQYF
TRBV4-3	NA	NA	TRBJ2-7	TGCGCCAGCAGCCAAGATAACACAGTCTACGAGCAGTACTTC	CASSQDNTVYEQYF
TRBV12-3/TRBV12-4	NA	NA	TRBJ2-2	TGTGCCAGCAGCCTTCCTCCGTGGGGGGGCGACGGGGAGCTGTTTTTT	CASSLPPWGGDGELFF
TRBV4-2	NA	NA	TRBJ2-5	TGTGCCAGCAGCCTGAGCGTCGGACGCCTCCAAGAGACCCAGTACTTC	CASSLSVGRLQETQYF
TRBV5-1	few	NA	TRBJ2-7	TGCGCCAGCAGCGTGACTGGCGCCCGGGAGCAGTACTTC	CASSVTGAREQYF
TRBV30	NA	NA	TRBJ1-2	TGTGCCTGGAGTGTTTTGTGGGGAAGTGGCTGCACCTTC	CAWSVLWGSGCTF
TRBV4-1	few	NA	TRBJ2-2	TGCGCCAGCAGCCAAGAGCGCAACCGGGGCAGTCGAACCGGGGAGCTGTTTTTT	CASSQERNRGSRTGELFF
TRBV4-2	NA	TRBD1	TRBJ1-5	TGTGCCAGCAGCCCCTCGGACAGGGGGGATCAGCCCCAGCATTTT	CASSPSDRGDQPQHF
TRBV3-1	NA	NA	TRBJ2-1	TGTGCCAGCAGCCAAGGCCAGAAGCAGTTCTTC	CASSQGQKQFF
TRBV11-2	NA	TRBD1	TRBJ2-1	TGTGCCAGCAGCTTAGGGGACAGGATGTACAATGAGCAGTTCTTC	CASSLGDRMYNEQFF
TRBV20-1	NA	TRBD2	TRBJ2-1	TGCAGTGCTGGAAAACTAGCGGGGGGCTACTACAATGAGCAGTTCTTC	CSAGKLAGGYYNEQFF
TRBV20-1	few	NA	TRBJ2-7	TGCAGTGCTAATAACAGGGAGTTCATCTACGAGCAGTACTTC	CSANNREFIYEQYF
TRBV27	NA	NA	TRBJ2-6	TGTGCCAGCAGTTCCCAAAGATCTGGGGCCAACGTCCTGACTTTC	CASSSQRSGANVLTF
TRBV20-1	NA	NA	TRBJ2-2	TGCAGTGCCCGATCAGGGGTGTTGACCGGGGAGCTGTTTTTT	CSARSGVLTGELFF
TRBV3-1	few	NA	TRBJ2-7	TGTGCCAGCAGCCAAGATTTGACCCCCCCCTACGAGCAGTACTTC	CASSQDLTPPYEQYF
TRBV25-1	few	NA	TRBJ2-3	TGTGCCAGCAGTGATCCGGGGACGGTCACAGATACGCAGTATTTT	CASSDPGTVTDTQYF
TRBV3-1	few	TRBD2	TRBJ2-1	TGTGCCAGCAGCCGGGGCCCAGCGGGGAGGAATGAGCAGTTCTTC	CASSRGPAGRNEQFF
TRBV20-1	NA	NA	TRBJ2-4	TGCAGTGCTAGAGAGGGATCGAGCAACATTCAGTACTTC	CSAREGSSNIQYF
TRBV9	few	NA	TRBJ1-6	TGTGCCAGCAGCGTAGAGGGCAGTGGGGAACCCCTCCACTTT	CASSVEGSGEPLHF
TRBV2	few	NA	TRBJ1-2	TGTGCCAGCAGTAACGCCTATGGCTACACCTTC	CASSNAYGYTF
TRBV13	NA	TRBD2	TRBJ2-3	TGTGCCAGCAGCTTAGCGTTGGCGGGGGGGATCACAGATACGCAGTATTTT	CASSLALAGGITDTQYF
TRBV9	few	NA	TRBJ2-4	TGTGCCAGCAGCGAGGGGGGTGGGGGAACCAAAAACATTCAGTACTTC	CASSEGGGGTKNIQYF
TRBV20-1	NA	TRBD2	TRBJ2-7	TGCAGTGCTACCATCGGGGGGAACTCAGGCGAGCAGTACTTC	CSATIGGNSGEQYF
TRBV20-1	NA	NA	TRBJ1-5	TGCAGTGCTAGAATGACCCCAGGGCGTCAGCCCCAGCATTTT	CSARMTPGRQPQHF
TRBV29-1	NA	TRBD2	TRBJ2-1	TGCAGCGTGGTACTAGCGGGACTCTACAATGAGCAGTTCTTC	CSVVLAGLYNEQFF
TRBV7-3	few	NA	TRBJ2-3	TGTGCCAGCAGTTCATTCGGGGGACGGAGCACAGATACGCAGTATTTT	CASSSFGGRSTDTQYF
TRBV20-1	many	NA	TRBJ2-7	TGCAGTGCTAGTCGAAGGGACAAATCCTACGAGCAGTACTTC	CSASRRDKSYEQYF
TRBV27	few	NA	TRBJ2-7	TGTGCCAGCAGTGCCACCTCGGAGGGCGAGCAGTACTTC	CASSATSEGEQYF